This T cell receptor beta chain was obtained from a study of radiotherapy plus CTLA-4 blockade in lung cancer. Study-level information: Objective response was observed in roughly 20% of patients, and disease control in roughly 31%.

The CDR3 consists of 12 residues. The germline gives CDR1 PRHDT, CDR2 FYEKMQ (reference sequence). To note about this clone: The target antigen is unknown.

The study, taken as a whole, reports: Following radiotherapy plus ipilimumab, tumor-derived TCR clones expanded in the blood.

The data were produced by immunoSEQ multiplex PCR, yet TCRdb's version contains in-frame clones alone and is incomplete. The sample has over 35,000 clones, more than 70% seen once. Ipilimumab CTLA-4 blockade and focal radiation were given to patients with chemo-refractory metastatic non-small-cell lung cancer. The chain links TRBV13 to TRBJ2-5; weak D call: TRBD1 (5 bases). The DNA end favors TRBJ2-7, so the J call may be wrong. The sequence was collected from a human donor with non-small cell lung cancer whose response to radiotherapy plus ipilimumab could not be evaluated. The sequencing used peripheral blood, collected from a patient treated with radiotherapy plus ipilimumab. The CDR3 sequence is CASSHRKSEQYF. For the CDR3, the DNA is TGTGCCAGCAGCCACAGGAAGTCCGAGCAGTACTTC.